The 30 T cell receptor beta chains below were found in one sample sequenced in a study of Ad26.COV2.S vaccination and SARS-CoV-2 variants. Profiling relied on immunoSEQ multiplex PCR, and the TCRdb table lists in-frame clones only, not all of them. The repertoire holds around 140,000 clones, with roughly 88% as singletons. The input for sequencing was peripheral blood, taken after recovery from COVID-19. Receptors originate from a human donor who had recovered from COVID-19.

V usage is TRBV7-2 and J usage is TRBJ2-7; no reliable D call. Germline CDR1 SGHTA, CDR2 FQGNSA. The CDR3 covers 12 residues. The V end was cut by 1 base, the J end by 6 bases, with 7 bases between. CDR3 sequence reads: CASSLVGSEQYF. As DNA, the CDR3 is TGTGCCAGCAGCTTAGTGGGGTCCGAGCAGTACTTC.

This clone appeared once. The chain is built from TRBV6-5 and TRBJ2-6, with a tentative D call TRBD2 (6 bases). Per the germline V gene, CDR1 is MNHEY and CDR2 is SVGAGI. Between the trimmed V and J ends, which lost 6 bases and 13 bases, there was a span of 19 bases. There are 14 residues in the CDR3. The CDR3 region has the DNA TGTGCCAGCAGGCGGGATTCCTACCAAAGGGTCCTGACTTTC. It yields the protein CASRRDSYQRVLTF.

V is TRBV7-9 and J is TRBJ1-4, with a tentative D call TRBD1 (6 bases). CDR1 and CDR2 from the germline V gene are SEHNR and FQNEAQ (reference sequence). The CDR3 loop spans 15 amino acids. Trimming cost V 5 bases and J 3 bases, with 13 bases left between them. The CDR3 coding sequence is TGTGCCAGCAGCCCGGGGACAACGGCTAATGAAAAACTGTTTTTT. Its translation is CASSPGTTANEKLFF. Together with reference TRBV7-9 and TRBJ1-4, the CDR3 gives the full variable domain: DTGVSQNPRHKITKRGQNVTFRCDPISEHNRLYWYRQTLGQGPEFLTYFQNEAQLEKSRLLSDRFSAERPKGSFSTLEIQRTEQGDSAMYLCASSPGTTANEKLFFGSGTQLSVL.

The chain joins TRBV2 to TRBJ1-3, with 7 bases lining up with TRBD1. CDR1 and CDR2 (germline): SNHLY, FYNNEI. This CDR3 is built from 14 residues. The trim removed 8 bases at V and 0 bases at J, leaving 4 bases unmatched. CDR3 in DNA: TGTGCCAGCTGGGGACAGCACTCTGGAAACACCATATATTTT. This translates into CASWGQHSGNTIYF.

The CDR3 DNA reads TGCGCCAGCAGAGGGACAGGTAACACTGAAGCTTTCTTT. Translating gives CASRGTGNTEAFF. The gene calls are TRBV4-1 and TRBJ1-1; the match to TRBD1 covers 8 bases. The CDR3 contains 13 residues. After removal of 6 bases from V and 2 bases from J, the junction contained 2 bases not matched to a gene. CDR1 and CDR2 from the germline V gene are MGHRA and YSYEKL.

The rearrangement joins TRBV19 to TRBJ1-3; D remains unclear. This CDR3 spans 13 amino acids. In germline, CDR1 is LNHDA, CDR2 SQIVND (reference sequence). Trimming removed 6 bases at V and 0 bases at J, with 6 bases between. CDR3 sequence reads: CASRPYSGNTIYF. For the CDR3, the DNA is TGTGCCAGTAGGCCTTACTCTGGAAACACCATATATTTT.

The V gene is TRBV7-2, the J gene TRBJ1-3; no firm D call. Germline values: CDR1 SGHTA, CDR2 FQGNSA. The CDR3 runs 14 residues. The V end was cut by 1 base, the J end by 0 bases, with 4 bases between. The CDR3 sequence is CASSLEASGNTIYF. The CDR3 coding sequence is TGTGCCAGCAGCTTAGAGGCCTCTGGAAACACCATATATTTT.

This rearrangement joins TRBV27 to TRBJ1-1; TRBD1 matches 9 bases. Germline V gives CDR1 MNHEY, CDR2 SMNVEV (reference sequence). V was pared by 0 bases and J by 4 bases, with 3 bases of the junction left unmatched. There are 15 residues in the CDR3. In nucleotides, the CDR3 is TGTGCCAGCAGTTTATCGAAGACAGGGGGCACTGAAGCTTTCTTT. Encoded protein: CASSLSKTGGTEAFF.

The CDR3 DNA reads as TGTGCCAGCAGTGAGCTAGCGGGGGGGAACAATGAGCAGTTCTTC. Its translation: CASSELAGGNNEQFF. The chain is built from TRBV2 and TRBJ2-1; TRBD2 agrees at 12 bases. Trimming at V came to 3 bases and at J to 5 bases, leaving 2 bases not matched to a gene. Germline CDR1 is SNHLY and CDR2 is FYNNEI. The CDR3 is 15 amino acids.

This clone was recorded once. V and J are TRBV10-3 and TRBJ2-7; 12 nucleotides agree with TRBD1. Trimming at V came to 2 bases and at J to 5 bases, leaving 4 bases not matched to a gene. Per germline, CDR1 ENHRY and CDR2 SYGVKD. The CDR3 contains 15 residues. CDR3 sequence reads: CAISEPGTGGHEQYF. CDR3 coding DNA: TGTGCCATCAGTGAGCCCGGGACAGGGGGCCACGAGCAGTACTTC.

The chain couples TRBV6-1 to TRBJ1-2; D might be TRBD1 (6 bases). CDR3 length: 12 residues. Trimming left V 3 bases short and J 8 bases short, with 10 bases between. Germline CDR1 is MNHNS and CDR2 is SASEGT. This CDR3 reads CASSDRGGGYTF. DNA for the CDR3: TGTGCCAGCAGTGACAGGGGCGGGGGCTACACCTTC.

The chain employs TRBV6-2 or TRBV6-3 and TRBJ2-5; 7 bases match TRBD2. Looked up from germline, CDR1 is MNHEY and CDR2 is SVGEGT. This CDR3 comprises 15 residues. With V trimmed by 4 bases and J by 0 bases, 5 bases remained unmatched. The CDR3 region has the DNA TGTGCCAGCAGTTCACATAGCGGGTACCAAGAGACCCAGTACTTC. Translated, it gives CASSSHSGYQETQYF.

The rearrangement joins TRBV19 to TRBJ1-1; a possible D gene is TRBD1 (6 bases). CDR3 size: 14 residues. Germline assignment: CDR1 LNHDA and CDR2 SQIVND (reference sequence). Trimming pared 3 bases from V and 0 bases from J, leaving 8 bases between. CDR3 residues: CASSMGTMNTEAFF. The DNA for the CDR3 is TGTGCCAGTAGTATGGGGACAATGAACACTGAAGCTTTCTTT.

CDR3 region: CASSWGIGSYNEQFF. The CDR3 coding sequence is TGTGCCAGCAGTTGGGGGATCGGCTCCTACAATGAGCAGTTCTTC. This rearrangement joins TRBV28 to TRBJ2-1; D may match TRBD1 or TRBD2 (5 bases each). The CDR3 extends over 15 amino acids. CDR1 MDHEN and CDR2 SYDVKM come from the germline V gene. V lost 4 bases and J lost 0, with 10 bases in between.

A word on this clone: A read error may account for a junction end that differs from germline. V gene TRBV7-7 combines with J gene TRBJ2-1, with TRBD1 matching over 9 bases. Per the germline V gene, CDR1 is SSHAT and CDR2 is FNYEAQ (reference sequence). This CDR3 comprises 18 residues. DNA of the CDR3: TGTGCTAGCAGCTTAGCCCGCTGGGAACAGGGGGCGCGCAATGAGCAGTTCTTC. Encoded protein: CASSLARWEQGARNEQFF.

This clone was seen more than once but under ten times. The V gene is TRBV12-3 or TRBV12-4, the J gene TRBJ2-7, with D unclear. V was shortened by 5 bases and J by 6 bases, with 8 bases between the two germline ends. The CDR3 is made up of 11 amino acids. As DNA, the CDR3 is TGTGCCAGCAGTCTACACAGCGAGCAGTACTTC. The encoded protein is CASSLHSEQYF.

This chain links TRBV7-2 with TRBJ2-3, with D unclear. Trimming took 1 base from V and 4 from J, leaving 9 bases between them. The length of the CDR3 is 14 residues. Germline lookup yields CDR1 SGHTA and CDR2 FQGNSA. The CDR3: CASSLVRPPDTQYF. The DNA of the CDR3 is TGTGCCAGCAGCTTAGTTCGTCCCCCAGATACGCAGTATTTT.

The chain couples TRBV5-1 to TRBJ2-5, with D uncertain. Germline CDR1 SGHRS, CDR2 YFSETQ. The CDR3 has 13 residues. The V and J ends lost 4 bases and 4 bases respectively, with 11 bases between them. CDR3 residues: CASSEFVSETQYF. DNA for the CDR3: TGCGCCAGCAGCGAATTCGTCTCAGAGACCCAGTACTTC.

The chain has TRBV25-1 and TRBJ1-3; D remains unclear. V was trimmed by 3 bases and J by 2 bases, leaving 11 bases between them. The CDR3 runs to 15 residues. CDR1 and CDR2 from the germline V gene are MGHDK and SYGVNS. The DNA of the CDR3 is TGTGCCAGCAGTGACCATATCGCAGCTGGAAACACCATATATTTT. Its protein is CASSDHIAAGNTIYF.

The count of this clone is one. The rearrangement joins TRBV11-2 to TRBJ2-7, with D possibly matching TRBD1 (5 bases). V was cut by 1 base and J by 1 base, with 8 bases left in between. The length of the CDR3 is 14 residues. CDR1 SGHAT and CDR2 FQNNGV come from the germline V gene. This chain's CDR3 is CASSLGQPSYEQYF. CDR3 in DNA: TGTGCCAGCAGCTTAGGACAGCCGTCCTACGAGCAGTACTTC.

The chain is built from TRBV4-3 and TRBJ1-2; D gene ambiguous. Trimming removed 0 bases at V and 1 base at J, with 3 bases between. The germline gives CDR1 LGHNA, CDR2 YSLEER. The CDR3 has 13 amino acids. The CDR3 region is CASSQDSNYGYTF. The CDR3 bases are TGCGCCAGCAGCCAAGACAGTAACTATGGCTACACCTTC.

The chain is built from TRBV9 and TRBJ2-2, with a weak D call TRBD1 (6 bases). Germline V gives CDR1 SGDLS, CDR2 YYNGEE. The length of the CDR3 is 16 residues. The V end was cut by 4 bases, the J end by 2 bases, with 15 bases between. The CDR3 loop reads CASSPTWDTNTGELFF. In nucleotides, the CDR3 is TGTGCCAGCAGCCCTACATGGGACACAAACACCGGGGAGCTGTTTTTT.

The V gene is TRBV5-1, the J gene TRBJ2-3, with D unresolved. The CDR3 is 12 amino acids. The V gene lost 4 bases and the J gene lost 4 bases, with 7 bases spanning the gap. Germline V gene data show CDR1 as SGHRS and CDR2 as YFSETQ. CDR3 sequence reads: CASSQEADTQYF. DNA of the CDR3: TGCGCCAGCAGCCAGGAAGCAGATACGCAGTATTTT.

The chain couples TRBV29-1 to TRBJ1-3, with 9 bases that match TRBD1. Trimming at V came to 6 bases and at J to 0 bases, leaving 12 bases not matched to a gene. The CDR3 has 17 amino acids. Germline V gene data show CDR1 as SQVTM and CDR2 as ANQGSEA. Here the CDR3 DNA reads TGCAGCGTCCTCGGACAGGGGAAATGGAACTCTGGAAACACCATATATTTT. It is translated as CSVLGQGKWNSGNTIYF.

This clone was detected only once. This chain links TRBV6-5 with TRBJ1-3, with D unclear. The CDR3 contains 13 residues. V lost 5 bases and J 4 bases, leaving 9 bases between the germline ends. Germline values: CDR1 MNHEY, CDR2 SVGAGI. The CDR3: CASSQTQGNTIYF. The CDR3 DNA is TGTGCCAGCAGTCAGACACAAGGAAACACCATATATTTT.

This clone was seen a few times. The gene calls are TRBV25-1 and TRBJ2-1; the match to TRBD1 covers 7 bases. V lost 6 bases to trimming and J lost 9 bases; unmatched junction nucleotides: 23. Per germline, CDR1 MGHDK and CDR2 SYGVNS. There are 18 residues in the CDR3. Written as DNA, the CDR3 is TGTGCCAGCAGCCGACAACCGGGACAGTTTGGCGTTGCTCCTGAGCAGTTCTTC. Translation: CASSRQPGQFGVAPEQFF.

The chain employs TRBV6-1 and TRBJ1-4; D not certain. Trimming stripped 5 bases from V and 10 bases from J, with 11 bases between. The germline gives CDR1 MNHNS, CDR2 SASEGT. This CDR3 comprises 12 residues. This chain's CDR3 is CASSTERAKLFF. CDR3 bases: TGTGCCAGCAGTACGGAGAGGGCAAAACTGTTTTTT.

The J gene is TRBJ1-1, the V gene TRBV25-1; 7 nucleotides match TRBD1. The CDR3 spans 13 residues. J gave up 5 bases and V 4 bases, and 4 bases lay outside the gene matches. In germline, CDR1 is MGHDK, CDR2 SYGVNS. CDR3 bases: TGTGCCAGCAGTGCAGGGGGTCGGACTGAAGCTTTCTTT. This gives the protein CASSAGGRTEAFF.

V is TRBV6-2 or TRBV6-3 and J is TRBJ2-1; 8 bases match TRBD2. Germline CDR1 MNHEY, CDR2 SVGEGT. This CDR3 has 15 residues. The V segment lost 6 bases and the J segment 7 bases; nucleotides outside the gene matches: 11. The DNA for the CDR3 is TGTGCCAGCAGCAATAGTTTGGCGGGGGGAAATGAGCAGTTCTTC. Translated: CASSNSLAGGNEQFF.

The V and J genes are TRBV7-8 and TRBJ2-1; 9 bases map to TRBD1. The CDR3 has 15 residues. J lost 4 bases, V lost 7 bases, and 8 bases had no gene match. Germline V gene lookup returns CDR1 SGHVS and CDR2 FQNEAQ. The CDR3 DNA reads as TGTGCCAGCACCCCTTCGGGACAGGGTTACAATGAGCAGTTCTTC. Residues: CASTPSGQGYNEQFF.